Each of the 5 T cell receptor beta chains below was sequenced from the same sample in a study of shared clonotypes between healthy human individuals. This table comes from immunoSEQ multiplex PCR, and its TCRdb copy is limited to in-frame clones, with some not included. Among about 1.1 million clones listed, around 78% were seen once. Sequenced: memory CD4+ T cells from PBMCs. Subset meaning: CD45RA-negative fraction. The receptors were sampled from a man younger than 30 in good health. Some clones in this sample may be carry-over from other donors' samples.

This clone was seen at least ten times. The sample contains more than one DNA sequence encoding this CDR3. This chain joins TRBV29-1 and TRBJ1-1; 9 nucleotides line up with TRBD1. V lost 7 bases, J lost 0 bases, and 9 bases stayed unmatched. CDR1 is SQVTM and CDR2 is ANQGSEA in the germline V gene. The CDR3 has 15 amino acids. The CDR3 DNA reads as TGCAGCGCCACAGGGGGCTGGGGAATGAACACTGAAGCTTTCTTT. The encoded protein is CSATGGWGMNTEAFF. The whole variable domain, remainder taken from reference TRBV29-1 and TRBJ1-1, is SAVISQKPSRDICQRGTSLTIQCQVDSQVTMMFWYRQQPGQSLTLIATANQGSEATYESGFVIDKFPISRPNLTFSTLTVSNMSPEDSSIYLCSATGGWGMNTEAFFGQGTRLTVV.

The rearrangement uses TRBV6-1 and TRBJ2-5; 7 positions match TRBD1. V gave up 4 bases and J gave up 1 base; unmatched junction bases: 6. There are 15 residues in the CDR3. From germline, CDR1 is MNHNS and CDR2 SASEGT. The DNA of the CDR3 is TGTGCCAGCAGTGGGGGGACAGTTCTCCAAGAGACCCAGTACTTC. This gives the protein CASSGGTVLQETQYF.

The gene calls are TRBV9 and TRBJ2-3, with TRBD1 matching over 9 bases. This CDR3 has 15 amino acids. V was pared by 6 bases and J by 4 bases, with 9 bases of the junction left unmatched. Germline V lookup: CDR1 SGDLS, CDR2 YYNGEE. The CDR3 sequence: CASTVTGGSADTQYF. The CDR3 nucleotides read TGTGCCAGCACAGTAACAGGGGGCAGTGCAGATACGCAGTATTTT.

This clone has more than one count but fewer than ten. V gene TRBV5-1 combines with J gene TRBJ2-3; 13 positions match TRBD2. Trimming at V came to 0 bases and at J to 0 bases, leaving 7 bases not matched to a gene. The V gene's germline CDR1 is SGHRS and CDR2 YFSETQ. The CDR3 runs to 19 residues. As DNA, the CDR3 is TGCGCCAGCAGCTTGGGATACGGACTAGCGGGAGCTAGCACAGATACGCAGTATTTT. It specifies CASSLGYGLAGASTDTQYF.

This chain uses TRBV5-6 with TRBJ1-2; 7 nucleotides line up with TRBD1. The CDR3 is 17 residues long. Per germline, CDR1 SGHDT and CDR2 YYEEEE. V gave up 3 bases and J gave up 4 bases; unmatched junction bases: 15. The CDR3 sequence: CASSSPSETGWSYGYTF. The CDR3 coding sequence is TGTGCCAGCAGCTCCCCATCGGAGACAGGGTGGAGCTATGGCTACACCTTC.